This paragraph reports one TCR beta chain. Its target is unknown. The CDR3 runs 15 residues. J lost 3 bases, V lost 3 bases, and 7 bases had no gene match. Germline values: CDR1 SGDLS, CDR2 YYNGEE. Use of 60 Vbeta and 13 Jbeta primers characterized the PCR. Using immunoSEQ multiplex PCR, the repertoire was profiled, and TCRdb retains in-frame clones only, with some absent. The sample yields 150,000 to 180,000 clones, around 80% seen once. These data originate in a study of cytomegalovirus exposure and HLA in healthy donors. Overall study findings and caveats: Roughly uniform depth of sequencing across donors was assumed in presence/absence analyses. Most of the TCR beta V segments (in an earlier analysis) were productive either about 87% or about 30% of the time. By HLA locus, TCR association rates varied in a later analysis, with DRB1 showing the most and HLA-C the fewest.

The clonotype was recovered from a man aged 18-30 years in good health and CMV-seronegative. The V gene is TRBV9, the J gene TRBJ2-7; 9 bases map to TRBD1. Source material: PBMCs. The CDR3: CASSALQGASYEQYF. The CDR3 DNA follows: TGTGCCAGCAGCGCGCTACAGGGGGCCAGCTACGAGCAGTACTTC.